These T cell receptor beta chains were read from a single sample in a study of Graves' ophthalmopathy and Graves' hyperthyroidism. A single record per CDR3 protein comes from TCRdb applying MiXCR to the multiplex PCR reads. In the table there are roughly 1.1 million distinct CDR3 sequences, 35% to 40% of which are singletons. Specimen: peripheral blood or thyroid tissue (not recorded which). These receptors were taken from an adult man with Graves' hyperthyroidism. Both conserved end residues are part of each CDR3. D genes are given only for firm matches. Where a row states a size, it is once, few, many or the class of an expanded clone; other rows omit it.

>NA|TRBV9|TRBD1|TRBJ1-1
TGTGCCAGCAGCGAAGACGGACAGGGTTACGGAGCTTTCTTT
CASSEDGQGYGAFF
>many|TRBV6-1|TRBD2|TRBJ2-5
TGTGCCAGCAGTGAACTAGCGGGAGGGCAAGAGACCCAGTACTTC
CASSELAGGQETQYF
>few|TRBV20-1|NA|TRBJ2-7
TGCAGTGCTAGAGTCCTTAGCCTCTGGTCAGCCTCCTACGAGCAGTACTTC
CSARVLSLWSASYEQYF
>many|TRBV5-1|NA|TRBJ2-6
TGCGCCAGCAGCTTACAGCCTTTAGGTGCATCGGCCAACGTCCTGACTTTC
CASSLQPLGASANVLTF
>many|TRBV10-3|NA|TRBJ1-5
TGTGCCATCAGTGAGGGGGCGCAGCCCCAGCATTTT
CAISEGAQPQHF
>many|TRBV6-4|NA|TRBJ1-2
TGTGCCAGCAGTGACTCGACCGGGATAGGCTACACCTTC
CASSDSTGIGYTF
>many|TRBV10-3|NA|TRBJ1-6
TGTGCCATCAGTGAGTCCGGGGTTTCTTCACCCCTCCACTTT
CAISESGVSSPLHF
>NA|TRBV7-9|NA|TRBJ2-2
TGTGCCAGCAGCTTAGGGGGTAATCAGCCCGGGGAGCTGTTTTTT
CASSLGGNQPGELFF
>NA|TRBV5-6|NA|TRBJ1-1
TGTGCCAGCAGCCCCCCCCCAGAGAGCCATAATGAAGCTTTCTTT
CASSPPPESHNEAFF
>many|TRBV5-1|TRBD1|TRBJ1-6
TGCGCCAGCAGCTTCGGACAGGGGAAGAGTAATTCACCCCTCCACTTT
CASSFGQGKSNSPLHF
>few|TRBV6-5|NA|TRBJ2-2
TGTGCCAGCAGTTACCGGGACACCCTCACCGGGGAGCTGTTTTTT
CASSYRDTLTGELFF
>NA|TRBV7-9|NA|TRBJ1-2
TGTGCCAGCAGCTTATCAGGGGACCATTATGGCTACACCTTC
CASSLSGDHYGYTF
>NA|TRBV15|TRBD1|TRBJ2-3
TGTGCCACCAGCAGAGGGGGACAGGAAACAGATACGCAGTATTTT
CATSRGGQETDTQYF
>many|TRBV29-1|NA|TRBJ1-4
TGCAGCGTTCTGCTCGGACACCGAACCCCTAATGAAAAACTGTTTTTT
CSVLLGHRTPNEKLFF
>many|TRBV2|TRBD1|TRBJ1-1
TGTGCCAGCAGTGAAAGACAGGGCAAGAACACTGAAGCTTTCTTT
CASSERQGKNTEAFF
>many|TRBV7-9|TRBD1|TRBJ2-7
TGTGCCAGCAGCTCCGGACAGGGTTTCTACGAGCAGTACTTC
CASSSGQGFYEQYF
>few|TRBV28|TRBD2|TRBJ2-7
TGTGCCAGCAGTTCCCGACTAGCGGGGAACCCCTACGAGCAGTACTTC
CASSSRLAGNPYEQYF
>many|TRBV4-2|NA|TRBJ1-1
TGTGCCAGCAGCCCAGCCAGGGCGAACACTGAAGCTTTCTTT
CASSPARANTEAFF
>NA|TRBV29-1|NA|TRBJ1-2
TGCAGCGTTTTAGCGACTGAGGATGGCTACACCTTC
CSVLATEDGYTF
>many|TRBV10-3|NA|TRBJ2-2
TGTGCCATCAGTGAGTCGAAGCGGAGGAACACCGGGGAGCTGTTTTTT
CAISESKRRNTGELFF
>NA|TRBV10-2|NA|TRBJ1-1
TGCGCCAGCAGTGAGGACGGCCGGAGCACTGAAGCTTTCTTT
CASSEDGRSTEAFF
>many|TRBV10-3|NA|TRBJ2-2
TGTGCCATCAAAGGAGCCGGGGAGCTGTTTTTT
CAIKGAGELFF
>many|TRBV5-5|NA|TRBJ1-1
TGTGCCAGCAGCTTTGGGCGCTATCAGAACACTGAAGCTTTCTTT
CASSFGRYQNTEAFF
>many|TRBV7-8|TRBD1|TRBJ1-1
TGTGCCAGCAGCACAATGCACAGGGGAAGGGGCCCGAACACTGAAGCTTTCTTT
CASSTMHRGRGPNTEAFF
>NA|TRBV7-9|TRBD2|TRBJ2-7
TGTGCCAGCAGCCTACTACTAGCGGGGGTCTCCCACGAGCAGTACTTC
CASSLLLAGVSHEQYF
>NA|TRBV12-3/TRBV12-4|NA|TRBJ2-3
TGTGCCAGCAGTTTAGGGGAGTACACAGATACGCAGTATTTT
CASSLGEYTDTQYF
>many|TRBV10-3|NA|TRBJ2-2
TGTGCCATCAGTGAGTTGGGTGGGTCCCGGGAGCTGTTTTTT
CAISELGGSRELFF
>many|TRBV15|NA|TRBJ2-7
TGTGCCACCAGCAGAGAGGGGGGATACGAGCAGTACTTC
CATSREGGYEQYF
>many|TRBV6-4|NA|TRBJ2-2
TGTGCCAGCAGTGACTCGGGGGAGACCGGGGAGCTGTTTTTT
CASSDSGETGELFF
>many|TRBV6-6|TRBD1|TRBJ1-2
TGTGCCAGCAGTTACCTGACAGGGGGGTATGGCTACACCTTC
CASSYLTGGYGYTF
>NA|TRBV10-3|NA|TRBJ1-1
TGTGCCATCAGTGAGGCAGGACAGCCGACTGAAGCTTTCTTT
CAISEAGQPTEAFF
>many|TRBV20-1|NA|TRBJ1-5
TGCAGTGCCCTCGGACGGGATAGCAATCAGCCCCAGCATTTT
CSALGRDSNQPQHF
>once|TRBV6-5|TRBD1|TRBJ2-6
TGTGCCAGCAGTGACGACAGGGTTAGGGCCAACGTCCTGACTTTC
CASSDDRVRANVLTF
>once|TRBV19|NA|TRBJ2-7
TGTGCCAGCAGGAAAAAAGACAGCCTCTCCTACGAGCAGTACTTC
CASRKKDSLSYEQYF
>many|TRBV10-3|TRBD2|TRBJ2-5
TGTGCCACCCTGGGACTAGCGGGAGTAGAGACCCAGTACTTC
CATLGLAGVETQYF
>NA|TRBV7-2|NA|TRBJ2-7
TGTGCCAGCAGCTCCTCTACTAGTTTAAGGGCGGGCGAGCAGTACTTC
CASSSSTSLRAGEQYF
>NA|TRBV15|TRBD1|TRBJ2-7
TGTGCCACCAGCAGCTTTGGGGGCACAGGGGTACAGGACGAGCAGTACTTC
CATSSFGGTGVQDEQYF
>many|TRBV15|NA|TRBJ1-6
TGTGCCACCAGCAGAGATAATTCACCCCTCCACTTT
CATSRDNSPLHF
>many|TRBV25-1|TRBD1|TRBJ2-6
TGTGCCAGTAGAACAGGGGCTGGGGCCAACGTCCTGACTTTC
CASRTGAGANVLTF
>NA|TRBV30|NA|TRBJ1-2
TGTGCCTGGCAAATAGCGGGACCCGGGAATTATGGCTACACCTTC
CAWQIAGPGNYGYTF
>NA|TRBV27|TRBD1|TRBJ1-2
TGTGCCAACTCCACCGGGACAGAGGTCGGCTACACCTTC
CANSTGTEVGYTF
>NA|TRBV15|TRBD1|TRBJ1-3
TGTGCCACCAGCAGAATCCGGGACAGCTTAAACAGTGGAAACACCATATATTTT
CATSRIRDSLNSGNTIYF
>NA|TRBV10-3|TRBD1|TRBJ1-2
TGTGCCATCTCCCCCCCAGGGGGAGCCTATGGCTACACCTTC
CAISPPGGAYGYTF
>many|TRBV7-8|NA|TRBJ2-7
TGTGCCAGCAGCTTAGAGTCAGCAGCCTACGAGCAGTACTTC
CASSLESAAYEQYF
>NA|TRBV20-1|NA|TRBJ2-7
TGCAGTGCCAGCAGTTTGGAGTACACCACCTACGAGCAGTACTTC
CSASSLEYTTYEQYF
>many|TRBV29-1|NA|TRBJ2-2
TGCAGCGCCTTCAGGGGTAACACCGGGGAGCTGTTTTTT
CSAFRGNTGELFF
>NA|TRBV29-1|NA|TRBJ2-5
TGCAGCATAGACGAAGAGACCCAGCACTTC
CSIDEETQHF
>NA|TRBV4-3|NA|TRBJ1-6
TGCGCCAGCAGCCAAGAGAGAGAGGGGAGTTCACCCCTCCACTTT
CASSQEREGSSPLHF
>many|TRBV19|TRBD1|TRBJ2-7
TGTGCCAGTAGTACCGGACAGGGTTGGACCTACGAGCAGTACTTC
CASSTGQGWTYEQYF
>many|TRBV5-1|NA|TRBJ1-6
TGCGCCAGCAGCTCAGATACGGGGCTATCACCCCTCCACTTT
CASSSDTGLSPLHF
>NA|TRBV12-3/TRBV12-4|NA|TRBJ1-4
TGTGCCAGCACCCGAATCGGCGGGAGCGGGGGTGGTAAGGAAAAACTGTTTTTT
CASTRIGGSGGGKEKLFF
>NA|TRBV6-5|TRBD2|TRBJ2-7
TGTGCCAGCAGTAGAGATCAACTAGCGGGATTCCCTTACGAGCAGTACTTC
CASSRDQLAGFPYEQYF
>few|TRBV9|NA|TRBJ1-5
TGTGCCAGCAGCGTAGCTCAGCCCCAGCATTTT
CASSVAQPQHF